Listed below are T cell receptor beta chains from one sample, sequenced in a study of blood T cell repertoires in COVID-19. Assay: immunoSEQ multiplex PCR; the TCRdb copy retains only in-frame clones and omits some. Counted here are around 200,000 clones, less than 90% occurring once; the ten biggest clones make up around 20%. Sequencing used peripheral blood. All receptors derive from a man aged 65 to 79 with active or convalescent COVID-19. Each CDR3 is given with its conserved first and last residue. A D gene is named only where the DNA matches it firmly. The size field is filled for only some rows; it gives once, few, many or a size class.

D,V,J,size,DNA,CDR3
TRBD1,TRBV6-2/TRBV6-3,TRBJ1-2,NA,TGTGCCAGCAGCTCTCGGGACAGGGGGCGAGAAGACTATGGCTACACCTTC,CASSSRDRGREDYGYTF
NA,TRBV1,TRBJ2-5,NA,TGCACCAGCAGCCCAGGGAGGCCAGACCACCAAGAGACCCAGTACTTC,CTSSPGRPDHQETQYF
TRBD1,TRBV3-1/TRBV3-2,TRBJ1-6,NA,TGTGCCAGCAGCCTCCGAGACAGGGATTCACCCCTCCACTTT,CASSLRDRDSPLHF
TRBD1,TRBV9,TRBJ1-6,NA,TGTGCCAGCAGCGTAGGACAGGGGCTTAATTCACCCCTCCACTTT,CASSVGQGLNSPLHF
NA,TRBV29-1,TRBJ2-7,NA,TGCAGCGTTGAAGGCGAGCGGGCCTACGAGCAGTACTTC,CSVEGERAYEQYF
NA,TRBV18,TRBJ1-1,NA,TGTGCCAGCTCACCGCAGGGATTGGGGACTGAAGCTTTCTTT,CASSPQGLGTEAFF
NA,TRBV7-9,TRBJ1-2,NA,TGTGCCAGCAGCTTATGGGACACCTATGGCTACACCTTC,CASSLWDTYGYTF
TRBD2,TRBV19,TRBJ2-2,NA,TGTGCCAGTACTCTTTGGGCGGGAGTGGTCGGGGAGCTGTTTTTT,CASTLWAGVVGELFF
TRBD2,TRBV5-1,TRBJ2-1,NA,TGCGCCAGCAGCTTGGAGGCTAGCGGGAGTCGGAATGAGCAGTTCTTC,CASSLEASGSRNEQFF
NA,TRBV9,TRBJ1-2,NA,TGTGCCAGCAGCGTAGACTCGGGGAACTCTGGCTACACCTTC,CASSVDSGNSGYTF
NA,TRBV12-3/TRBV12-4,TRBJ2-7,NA,TGTGCCAGCAGTTCTTTAGTCGAGCAGTACTTC,CASSSLVEQYF
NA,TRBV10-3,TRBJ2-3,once,TGTGCCATCAGTGAGGGGAGAACGCAGTATTTT,CAISEGRTQYF
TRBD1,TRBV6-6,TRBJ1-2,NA,TGTGCCAGCAGTTATCCGGACAGGGGGCGAACTGGCTACACCTTC,CASSYPDRGRTGYTF
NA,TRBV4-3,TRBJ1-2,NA,TGCGCCAGCAGCCAAGATCCACAGGGTCGTGGAGGCTACACCTTC,CASSQDPQGRGGYTF
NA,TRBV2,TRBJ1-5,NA,TGTGCCAGCAGTGTCGGAGGTTATAGCAATCAGCCCCAGCATTTT,CASSVGGYSNQPQHF
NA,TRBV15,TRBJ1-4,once,TGTGCCACCAGCAGAGTTTGGGCCAGGGCCGATGAAAAACTGTTTTTT,CATSRVWARADEKLFF
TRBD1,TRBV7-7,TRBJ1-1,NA,TGTGCCAGCAGTTACCCCGGGACAGGGGAGTCTGAAGCTTTCTTT,CASSYPGTGESEAFF
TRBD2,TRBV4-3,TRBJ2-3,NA,TGCGCCAGCAGCCAAGGTCCCAGCGGGAGGGCCAGGGATACGCAGTATTTT,CASSQGPSGRARDTQYF
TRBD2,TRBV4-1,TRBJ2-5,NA,TGCGCCAGCAGCCAAGTACCCCGGGGAGGGGCCCATCGGGAGACCCAGTACTTC,CASSQVPRGGAHRETQYF
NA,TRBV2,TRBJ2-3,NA,TGTGCCAGCAGGATGGACGGGGAGGATACGCAGTATTTT,CASRMDGEDTQYF
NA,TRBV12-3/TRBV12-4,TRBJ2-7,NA,TGTGCCAGCAGTTGGGCCTTTTACGAGCAGTACTTC,CASSWAFYEQYF
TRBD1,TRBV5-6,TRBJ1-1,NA,TGTGCCAGCAGCTTGCGACAGGGAGGTCCCCTGATGAACACTGAAGCTTTCTTT,CASSLRQGGPLMNTEAFF
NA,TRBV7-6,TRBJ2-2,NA,TGTGCCAGCAGCTTCCGCGGGGAGGAGCTGTTTTTT,CASSFRGEELFF
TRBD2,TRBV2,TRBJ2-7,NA,TGTGCCAGCAGACCTGGACAGTTTAGCGGGGCTGCCTACGAGCAGTACTTC,CASRPGQFSGAAYEQYF
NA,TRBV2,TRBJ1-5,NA,TGTGCCAGCAGCGCTACAGGGTTTTGGGAGAGTCAGCCCCAGCATTTT,CASSATGFWESQPQHF
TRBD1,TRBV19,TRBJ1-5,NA,TGTGCCAGTAGTATCGGGGACAGGGGACTAGGCAATCAGCCCCAGCATTTT,CASSIGDRGLGNQPQHF
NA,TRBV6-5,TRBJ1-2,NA,TGTGCCAGCAGCCGCACCACCGCACTCGGGGGCTACACCTTC,CASSRTTALGGYTF
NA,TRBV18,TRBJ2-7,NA,TGTGCCAGCTCACCAAGCAGGGGATACCACGAGCAGTACTTC,CASSPSRGYHEQYF
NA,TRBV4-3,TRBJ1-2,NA,TGCGCCAGCAGCCAAGAAGGGACACCTAACTATGGCTACACCTTC,CASSQEGTPNYGYTF
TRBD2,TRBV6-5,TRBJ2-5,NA,TGTGCCAGCAGGCCGACTAGCGGGGGGCCCGAGACCCAGTACTTC,CASRPTSGGPETQYF
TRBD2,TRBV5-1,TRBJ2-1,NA,TGCGCCAGCAGCTTAAATGCCGCACCGGGACTAGCGGGGGAGCAGTTCTTC,CASSLNAAPGLAGEQFF
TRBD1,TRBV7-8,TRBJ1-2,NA,TGTGCCAGCAGCTTAAATAATTTGCCGACAGGGTCCTATGGCTACACCTTC,CASSLNNLPTGSYGYTF
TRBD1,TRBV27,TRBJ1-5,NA,TGTGCCAGCAGCCCTTTCGACAGGGGCCTCAATCAGCCCCAGCATTTT,CASSPFDRGLNQPQHF
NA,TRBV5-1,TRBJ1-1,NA,TGCGCCAGCAGCTTGCAGGGGTGGGACACTGAAGCTTTCTTT,CASSLQGWDTEAFF
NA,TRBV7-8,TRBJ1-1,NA,TGTGCCAGCAGCTTAGTGTCAGGGAACACTGAAGCTTTCTTT,CASSLVSGNTEAFF
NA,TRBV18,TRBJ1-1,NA,TGTGCCAGCTCACCACCGGGGGGGGCGACGAACACTGAAGCTTTCTTT,CASSPPGGATNTEAFF
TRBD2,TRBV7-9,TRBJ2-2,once,TGTGCCAGCAGCTTTAGCGGGACTGCCGGGGAGCTGTTTTTT,CASSFSGTAGELFF
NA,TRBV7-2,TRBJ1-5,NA,TGTGCCAGCAGCCCCCCTAACCCCTCCAATCAGCCCCAGCATTTT,CASSPPNPSNQPQHF
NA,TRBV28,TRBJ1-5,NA,TGTGCCAGCCATGACAACCCCAGCAATCAGCCCCAGCATTTT,CASHDNPSNQPQHF
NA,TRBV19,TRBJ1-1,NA,TGTGCCAGTAGTATAGGGAGGGTAAACACTGAAGCTTTCTTT,CASSIGRVNTEAFF
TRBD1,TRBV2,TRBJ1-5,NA,TGTGCCAGCAGGGGGGACAGTCAAAATCAGCCCCAGCATTTT,CASRGDSQNQPQHF
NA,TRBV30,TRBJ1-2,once,TGTGCCTGGAGTGTACCAGGGTTTTTTGGGAACAGGAGTGGCTACACCTTC,CAWSVPGFFGNRSGYTF
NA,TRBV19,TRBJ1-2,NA,TGTGCCAGTAGCGTATACCAGGCCTATGGCTACACCTTC,CASSVYQAYGYTF
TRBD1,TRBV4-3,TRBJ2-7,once,TGCGCCAGCAGCCTTCGGACAGGGGCCTCCTACGAGCAGTACTTC,CASSLRTGASYEQYF
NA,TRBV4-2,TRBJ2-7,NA,TGTGCCAGCAGCCAAGATCCCACTAGCTACGAGCAGTACTTC,CASSQDPTSYEQYF
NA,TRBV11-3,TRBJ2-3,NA,TGTGCCAGCAGCTTAGTGGCCACAGATACGCAGTATTTT,CASSLVATDTQYF
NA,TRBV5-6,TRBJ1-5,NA,TGTGCCAGCAGCTTGTGGCAGACTGTTAATCAGCCCCAGCATTTT,CASSLWQTVNQPQHF
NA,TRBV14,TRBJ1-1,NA,TGTGCCAGCAGCCAAGGGAAGGGGGTGTACACTGAAGCTTTCTTT,CASSQGKGVYTEAFF
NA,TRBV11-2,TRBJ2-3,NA,TGTGCCAGCAGCTTAGCAGTGGGCGGGGTAACAGATACGCAGTATTTT,CASSLAVGGVTDTQYF
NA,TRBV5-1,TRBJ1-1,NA,TGCGCCAGCAGCTTACCCACCCCTACAGGCACTGAAGCTTTCTTT,CASSLPTPTGTEAFF
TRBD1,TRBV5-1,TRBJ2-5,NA,TGCGCCAGCAGCTCCGGGCCGGGACAGGGCGGAGAGACCCAGTACTTC,CASSSGPGQGGETQYF
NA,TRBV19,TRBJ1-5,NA,TGTGCCAGTAGTATCCGGGACTTCAATCAGCCCCAGCATTTT,CASSIRDFNQPQHF
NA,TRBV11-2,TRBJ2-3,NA,TGTGCCAGCAGTTACGGGGGAGATACGCAGTATTTT,CASSYGGDTQYF
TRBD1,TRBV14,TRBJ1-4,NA,TGTGCCAGCAGCCATACAAGACAGGGGCAGGAAAAACTGTTTTTT,CASSHTRQGQEKLFF
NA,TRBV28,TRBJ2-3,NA,TGTGCCAGCAGTCCACAGACTAGTGCTGTCACAGATACGCAGTATTTT,CASSPQTSAVTDTQYF
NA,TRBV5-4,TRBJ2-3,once,TGTGCCAGCAGCTATCACAGGGTTTCCACAGATACGCAGTATTTT,CASSYHRVSTDTQYF